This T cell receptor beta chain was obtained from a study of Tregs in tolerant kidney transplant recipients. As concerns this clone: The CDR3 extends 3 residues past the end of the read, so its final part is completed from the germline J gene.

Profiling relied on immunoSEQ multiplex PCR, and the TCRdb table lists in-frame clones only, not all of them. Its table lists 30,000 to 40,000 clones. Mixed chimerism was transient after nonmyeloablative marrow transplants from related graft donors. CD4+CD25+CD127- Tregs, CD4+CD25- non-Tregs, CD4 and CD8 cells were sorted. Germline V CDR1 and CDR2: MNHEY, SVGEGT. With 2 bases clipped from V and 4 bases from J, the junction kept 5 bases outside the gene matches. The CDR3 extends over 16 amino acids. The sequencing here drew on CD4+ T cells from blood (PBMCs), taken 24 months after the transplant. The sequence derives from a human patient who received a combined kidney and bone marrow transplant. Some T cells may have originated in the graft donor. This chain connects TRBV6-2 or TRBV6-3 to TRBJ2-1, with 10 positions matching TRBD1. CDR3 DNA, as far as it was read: TGTGCCAGCAGTTACGCCCCGGGACAGGGGTACAATGAG. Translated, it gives CASSYAPGQGYNE. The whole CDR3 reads CASSYAPGQGYNEQFF.